A single T cell receptor (beta chain) is shown here with its context. This sample is part of a study of technical replicates of blood from a handful of donors. The CDR3 has 14 residues. The germline V gene has CDR1 GTSNPN and CDR2 SVGIG (reference sequence). V lost 8 bases and J lost 4; bases outside the gene matches: 8. Method: immunoSEQ multiplex PCR; TCRdb's copy keeps in-frame clones and lacks some. The table includes 55,000 to 75,000 clones, around 91% detected once. This chain links TRBV30 with TRBJ2-5, with 12 positions matching TRBD2. The TCR comes from a human donor in good health. Some clones in this sample may be carry-over from other donors' samples. Specimen: PBMCs. The CDR3 loop reads CARRLAGVVETQYF. The CDR3 DNA follows: TGTGCCCGCAGACTAGCGGGAGTTGTAGAGACCCAGTACTTC.